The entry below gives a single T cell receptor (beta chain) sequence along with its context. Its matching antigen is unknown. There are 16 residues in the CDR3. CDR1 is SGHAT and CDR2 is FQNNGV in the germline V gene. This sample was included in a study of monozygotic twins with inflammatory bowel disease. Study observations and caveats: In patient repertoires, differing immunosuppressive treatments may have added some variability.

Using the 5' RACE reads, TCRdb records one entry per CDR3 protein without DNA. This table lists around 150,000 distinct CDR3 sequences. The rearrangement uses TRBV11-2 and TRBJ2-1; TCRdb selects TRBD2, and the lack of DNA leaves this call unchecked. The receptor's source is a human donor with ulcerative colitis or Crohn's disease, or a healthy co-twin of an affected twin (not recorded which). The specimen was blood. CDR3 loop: CASSFMAGGFYNEQFF.